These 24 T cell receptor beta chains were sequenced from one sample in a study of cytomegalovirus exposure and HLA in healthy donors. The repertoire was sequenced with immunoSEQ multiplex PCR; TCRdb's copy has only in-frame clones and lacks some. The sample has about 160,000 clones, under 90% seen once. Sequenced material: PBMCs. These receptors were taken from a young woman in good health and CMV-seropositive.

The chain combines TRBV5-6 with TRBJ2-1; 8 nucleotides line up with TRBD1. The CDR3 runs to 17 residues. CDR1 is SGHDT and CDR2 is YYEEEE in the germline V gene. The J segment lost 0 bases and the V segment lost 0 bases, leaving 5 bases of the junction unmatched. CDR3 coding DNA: TGTGCCAGCAGCTTGGTTCAGGGGGCTAACTCCTACAATGAGCAGTTCTTC. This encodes CASSLVQGANSYNEQFF.

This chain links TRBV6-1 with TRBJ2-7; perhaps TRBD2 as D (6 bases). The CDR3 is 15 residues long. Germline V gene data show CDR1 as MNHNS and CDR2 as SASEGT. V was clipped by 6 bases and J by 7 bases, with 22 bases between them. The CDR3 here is CASRAAGTSRGEQYF. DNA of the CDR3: TGTGCCAGCAGGGCCGCTGGGACCTCCCGGGGGGAGCAGTACTTC.

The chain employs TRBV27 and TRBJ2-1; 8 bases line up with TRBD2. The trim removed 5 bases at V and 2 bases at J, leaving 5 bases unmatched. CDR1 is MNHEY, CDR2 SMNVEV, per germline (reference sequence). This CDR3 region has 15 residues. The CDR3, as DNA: TGTGCCAGCAGTCAAAGCGGGAGTCCCTACAATGAGCAGTTCTTC. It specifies CASSQSGSPYNEQFF.

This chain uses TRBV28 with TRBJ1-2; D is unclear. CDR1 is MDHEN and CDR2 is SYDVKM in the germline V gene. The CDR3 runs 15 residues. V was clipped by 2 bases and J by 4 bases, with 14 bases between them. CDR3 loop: CASSLKRPMGYGYTF. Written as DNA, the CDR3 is TGTGCCAGCAGTTTAAAGCGCCCCATGGGCTATGGCTACACCTTC.

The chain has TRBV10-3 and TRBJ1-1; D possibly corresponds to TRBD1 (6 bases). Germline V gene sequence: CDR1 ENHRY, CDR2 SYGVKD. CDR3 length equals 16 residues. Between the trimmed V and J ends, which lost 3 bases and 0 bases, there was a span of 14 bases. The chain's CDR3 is CAISDTWGRLNTEAFF. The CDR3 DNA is TGTGCCATCAGTGACACCTGGGGGCGGTTGAACACTGAAGCTTTCTTT.

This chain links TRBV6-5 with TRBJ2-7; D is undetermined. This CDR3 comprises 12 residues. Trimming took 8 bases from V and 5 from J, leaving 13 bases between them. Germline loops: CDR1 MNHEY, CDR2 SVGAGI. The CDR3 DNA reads TGTGCCAGCTCTTATTCCGCTAACGAGCAGTACTTC. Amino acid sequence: CASSYSANEQYF.

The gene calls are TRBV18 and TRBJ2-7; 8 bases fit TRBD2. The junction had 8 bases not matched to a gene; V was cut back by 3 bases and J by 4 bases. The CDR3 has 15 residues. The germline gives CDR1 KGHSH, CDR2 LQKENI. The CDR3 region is CASSPGLAFQYEQYF. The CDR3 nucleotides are TGTGCCAGCTCACCTGGACTAGCCTTCCAATACGAGCAGTACTTC.

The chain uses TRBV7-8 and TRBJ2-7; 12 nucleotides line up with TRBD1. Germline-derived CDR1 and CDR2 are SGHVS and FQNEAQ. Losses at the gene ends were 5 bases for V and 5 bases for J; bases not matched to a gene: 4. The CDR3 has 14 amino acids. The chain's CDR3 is CASSGTGGKDEQYF. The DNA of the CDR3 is TGTGCCAGCAGCGGGACAGGGGGCAAGGACGAGCAGTACTTC.

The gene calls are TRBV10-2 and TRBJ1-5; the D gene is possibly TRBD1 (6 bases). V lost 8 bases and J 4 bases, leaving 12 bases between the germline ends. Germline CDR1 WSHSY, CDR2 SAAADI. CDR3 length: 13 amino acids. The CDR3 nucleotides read TGCGCCAGCGGAGGGGGGGAGAATCAGCCCCAGCATTTT. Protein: CASGGGENQPQHF.

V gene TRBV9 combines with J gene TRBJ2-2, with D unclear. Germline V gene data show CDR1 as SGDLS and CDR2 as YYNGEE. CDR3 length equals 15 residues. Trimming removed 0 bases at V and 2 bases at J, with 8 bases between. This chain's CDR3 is CASSVAVVNTGELFF. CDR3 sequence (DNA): TGTGCCAGCAGCGTAGCGGTTGTTAACACCGGGGAGCTGTTTTTT.

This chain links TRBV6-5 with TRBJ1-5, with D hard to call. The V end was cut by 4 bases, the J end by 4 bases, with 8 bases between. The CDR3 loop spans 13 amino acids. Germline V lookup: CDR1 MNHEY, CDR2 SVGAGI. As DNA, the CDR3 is TGTGCCAGCAGTTTAGCTCGAAATCAGCCCCAGCATTTT. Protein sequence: CASSLARNQPQHF.

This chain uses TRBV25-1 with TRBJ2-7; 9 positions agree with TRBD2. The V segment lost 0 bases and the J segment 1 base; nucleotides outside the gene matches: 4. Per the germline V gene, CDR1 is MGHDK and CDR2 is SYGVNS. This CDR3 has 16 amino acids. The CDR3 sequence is CASSEYSGSWSYEQYF. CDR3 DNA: TGTGCCAGCAGTGAATATAGCGGGAGTTGGTCCTACGAGCAGTACTTC.

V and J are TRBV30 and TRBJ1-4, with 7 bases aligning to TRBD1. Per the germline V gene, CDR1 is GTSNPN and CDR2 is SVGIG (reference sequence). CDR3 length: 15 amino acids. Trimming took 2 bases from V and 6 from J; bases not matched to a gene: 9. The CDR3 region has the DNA TGTGCCTGGAGTTACCCCCAGGGGGTGGATGAAAAACTGTTTTTT. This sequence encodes CAWSYPQGVDEKLFF.

CDR3 nucleotides: TGTGCCAGCAGCGTAGGGGGACTAACCAAAAACATTCAGTACTTC. This translates into CASSVGGLTKNIQYF. The V gene is TRBV9, the J gene TRBJ2-4; the match to TRBD2 covers 7 bases. Germline CDR1 SGDLS, CDR2 YYNGEE. V lost 0 bases, J lost 2 bases, and 2 bases stayed unmatched. The CDR3 covers 15 residues.

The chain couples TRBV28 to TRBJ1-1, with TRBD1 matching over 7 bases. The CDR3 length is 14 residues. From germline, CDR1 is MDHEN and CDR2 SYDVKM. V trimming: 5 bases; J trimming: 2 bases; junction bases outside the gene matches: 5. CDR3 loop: CASSNYRGNTEAFF. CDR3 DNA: TGTGCCAGCAGTAACTACAGGGGAAACACTGAAGCTTTCTTT.

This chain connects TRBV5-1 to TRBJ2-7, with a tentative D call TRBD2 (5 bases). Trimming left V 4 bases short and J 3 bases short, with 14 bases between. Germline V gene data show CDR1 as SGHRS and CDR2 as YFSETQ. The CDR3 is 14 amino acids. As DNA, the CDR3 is TGCGCCAGCAGCCAGACCGGGAACTACTACGAGCAGTACTTC. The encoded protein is CASSQTGNYYEQYF.

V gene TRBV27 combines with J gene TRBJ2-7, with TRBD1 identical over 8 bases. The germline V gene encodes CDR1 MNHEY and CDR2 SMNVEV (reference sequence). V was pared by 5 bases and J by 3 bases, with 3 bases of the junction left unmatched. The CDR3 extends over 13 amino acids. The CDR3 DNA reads TGTGCCAGCAGTATGGACAGGGACTACGAGCAGTACTTC. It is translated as CASSMDRDYEQYF.

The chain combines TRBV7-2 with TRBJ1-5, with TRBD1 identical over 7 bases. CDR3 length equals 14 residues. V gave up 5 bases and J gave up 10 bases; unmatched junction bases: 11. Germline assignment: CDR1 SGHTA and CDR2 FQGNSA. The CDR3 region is CASSPGQDSGPQHF. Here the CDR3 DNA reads TGTGCCAGCAGCCCCGGACAGGACTCGGGACCCCAGCATTTT.

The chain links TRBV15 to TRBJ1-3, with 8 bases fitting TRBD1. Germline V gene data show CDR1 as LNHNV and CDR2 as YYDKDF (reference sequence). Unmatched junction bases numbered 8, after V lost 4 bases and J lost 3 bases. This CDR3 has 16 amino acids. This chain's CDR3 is CATSKGAGGFGNTIYF. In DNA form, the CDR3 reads TGTGCCACCAGCAAGGGGGCAGGGGGCTTTGGAAACACCATATATTTT.

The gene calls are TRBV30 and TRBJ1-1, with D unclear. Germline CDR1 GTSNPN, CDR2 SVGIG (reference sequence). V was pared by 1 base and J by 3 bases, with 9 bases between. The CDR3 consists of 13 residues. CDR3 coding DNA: TGTGCCTGGAGTGGGGCGGGTGACACTGAAGCTTTCTTT. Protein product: CAWSGAGDTEAFF.

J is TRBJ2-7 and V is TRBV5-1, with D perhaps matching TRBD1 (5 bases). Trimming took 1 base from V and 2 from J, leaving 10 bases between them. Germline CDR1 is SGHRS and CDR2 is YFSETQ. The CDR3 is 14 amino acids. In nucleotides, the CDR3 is TGCGCCAGCAGCTTGTCTACAGGTGCCTACGAGCAGTACTTC. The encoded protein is CASSLSTGAYEQYF.

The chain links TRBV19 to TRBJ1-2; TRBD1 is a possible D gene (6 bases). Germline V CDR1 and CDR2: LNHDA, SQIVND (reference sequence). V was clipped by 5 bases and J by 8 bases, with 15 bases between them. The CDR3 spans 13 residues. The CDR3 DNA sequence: TGTGCCAGTAGTTTATATGACAGGCTCGGCTACACCTTC. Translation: CASSLYDRLGYTF.

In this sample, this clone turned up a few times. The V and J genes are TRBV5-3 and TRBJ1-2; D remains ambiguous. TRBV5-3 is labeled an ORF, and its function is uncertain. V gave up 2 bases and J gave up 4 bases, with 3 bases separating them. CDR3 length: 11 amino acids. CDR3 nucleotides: TGTGCCAGAAGCTTCCTCTATGGCTACACCTTC. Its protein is CARSFLYGYTF.

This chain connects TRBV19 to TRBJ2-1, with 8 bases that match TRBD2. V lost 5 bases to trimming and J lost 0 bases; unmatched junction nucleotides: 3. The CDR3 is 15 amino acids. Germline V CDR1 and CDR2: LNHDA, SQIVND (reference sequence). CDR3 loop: CASSDSGNSYNEQFF. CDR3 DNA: TGTGCCAGTAGTGATAGCGGGAACTCCTACAATGAGCAGTTCTTC.